The 23 T cell receptor beta chains below all came from one sample that was sequenced in a study of T cells expressing NK-cell markers. TCRdb re-called the 5' RACE reads, yielding one record per CDR3 amino acid sequence without DNA. This sample's table has some 300,000 distinct CDR3 sequences. The sample comprised blood T cells: a sorted CD56 or NKG2C T cell subset, CD4+ or CD8+ T cells, or bulk PBMC T cells (not recorded which). These receptor sequences come from a young man in good health.

This CDR3 is CASSPPALAGGLNEQFF. The J gene is TRBJ2-1, the V gene TRBV12-3 or TRBV12-4; TCRdb's D gene call, TRBD2, goes unchecked for lack of DNA. CDR3 length: 17 residues.

The chain employs TRBV20-1 and TRBJ2-3; lacking DNA, the TRBD1 call made by TCRdb goes unchecked. The CDR3 has 14 residues. Germline CDR1 DFQATT, CDR2 SNEGSKA (reference sequence). The CDR3 here is CSAPTPSRVDTQYF.

J is TRBJ2-1 and V is TRBV5-1; there is no DNA to check the TCRdb D call of TRBD2. Germline values: CDR1 SGHRS, CDR2 YFSETQ. The CDR3 spans 18 residues. CDR3: CASSLVIAGGPPYNEQFF.

The chain links TRBV18 to TRBJ1-1; the D call of TRBD1 rests on TCRdb alone, since no DNA is present to check it. Germline values: CDR1 KGHSH, CDR2 LQKENI. The CDR3 length is 15 residues. The chain's CDR3 is CASSRDRGANTEAFF.

This chain uses TRBV18 with TRBJ1-6. The germline V gene has CDR1 KGHSH and CDR2 LQKENI. The CDR3 spans 15 residues. CDR3 protein: CASSPLQAQDSPLHF.

The gene calls are TRBV2 and TRBJ2-3; TCRdb's D call, TRBD1, is unchecked because there is no DNA. The CDR3 is 15 residues long. Germline V lookup: CDR1 SNHLY, CDR2 FYNNEI. The CDR3 reads CASSGADRGTDTQYF.

This chain joins TRBV10-3 and TRBJ2-6. In germline, CDR1 is ENHRY, CDR2 SYGVKD. The CDR3 sequence is 15 residues long. CDR3 region: CATTSPSSGANVLTF.

The chain combines TRBV11-1 with TRBJ1-2; absent DNA, TCRdb's TRBD1 call cannot be checked. Germline assignment: CDR1 SGHAT and CDR2 FQDESV (reference sequence). The CDR3 is 15 amino acids. This chain's CDR3 is CASSLWDRDRYGYTF.

This rearrangement joins TRBV7-9 to TRBJ1-1; TCRdb's D call, TRBD1, is unchecked because there is no DNA. The germline CDR1 and CDR2 sequences are SEHNR and FQNEAQ (reference sequence). The CDR3 covers 12 residues. CDR3 protein: CASSSQGGEAFF.

CDR3 protein: CASSRLVLTTDTQYF. The V call is TRBV5-6, the J call TRBJ2-3; TCRdb names TRBD2, which stays unverified in the absence of DNA. Germline loops: CDR1 SGHDT, CDR2 YYEEEE. The CDR3 spans 15 residues.

The chain's CDR3 is CASSRDRVYEQYF. The chain uses TRBV6-2 or TRBV6-3 and TRBJ2-7; TCRdb designates TRBD1, a call that cannot be tested without DNA. The CDR3 is 13 residues long. Per germline, CDR1 MNHEY and CDR2 SVGEGT.

The chain recombines TRBV29-1 with TRBJ1-2; the TCRdb call, TRBD1, lacks DNA for checking. The V gene's germline CDR1 is SQVTM and CDR2 ANQGSEA. The length of the CDR3 is 11 residues. The CDR3 here is CSVVRGEGYTF. Drawing the rest from reference TRBV29-1 and TRBJ1-2, the complete variable domain is SAVISQKPSRDICQRGTSLTIQCQVDSQVTMMFWYRQQPGQSLTLIATANQGSEATYESGFVIDKFPISRPNLTFSTLTVSNMSPEDSSIYLCSVVRGEGYTFGSGTRLTVV.

The chain uses TRBV29-1 and TRBJ2-1; the TRBD1 assignment by TCRdb is unverifiable without DNA. CDR3 length equals 14 residues. Germline V gene data show CDR1 as SQVTM and CDR2 as ANQGSEA. CDR3 residues: CSVRTVLISNEQFF.

The V gene is TRBV5-1, the J gene TRBJ2-1; TCRdb gives TRBD2 as the D gene, but with no DNA this cannot be confirmed. The CDR3 is made up of 15 amino acids. From germline, CDR1 is SGHRS and CDR2 YFSETQ. This chain's CDR3 is CASSSGLAGESEQFF.

The rearrangement links TRBV20-1 to TRBJ2-5. The CDR3 has 12 residues. In germline, CDR1 is DFQATT, CDR2 SNEGSKA (reference sequence). CDR3 sequence reads: CSARGGRETQYF.

This sequence joins TRBV29-1 and TRBJ2-3; TCRdb indicates TRBD1, and absent DNA this call remains unverified. The CDR3 totals 13 residues. CDR1 SQVTM and CDR2 ANQGSEA come from the germline V gene. The CDR3 sequence is CSLRGRFQDTQYF.

V usage is TRBV9 and J usage is TRBJ2-3; TCRdb selects TRBD1, and the lack of DNA leaves this call unchecked. CDR1 and CDR2 (germline): SGDLS, YYNGEE. This CDR3 region has 16 residues. The CDR3 here is CASSRRQGRDTDTQYF.

CDR3: CSASLTGGSQFF. V gene TRBV20-1 combines with J gene TRBJ2-1; the D call from TCRdb, TRBD1, cannot be confirmed without DNA. Germline-derived CDR1 and CDR2 are DFQATT and SNEGSKA (reference sequence). The CDR3 consists of 12 residues.

The gene calls are TRBV4-2 and TRBJ2-3; the TRBD1 assignment by TCRdb is unverifiable without DNA. Germline-derived CDR1 and CDR2 are LGHNA and YNFKEQ. The CDR3 runs to 15 residues. CDR3 region: CASSQDGTSTDTQYF.

The chain uses TRBV12-3 or TRBV12-4 and TRBJ2-5; the TCRdb call, TRBD1, lacks DNA for checking. The CDR3 totals 17 residues. The CDR3 loop is CASSLIPGQGGTETQYF.

J is TRBJ2-7 and V is TRBV4-2; the TCRdb D gene call, TRBD1, has no DNA to confirm it. The CDR3 extends over 16 amino acids. The germline V gene encodes CDR1 LGHNA and CDR2 YNFKEQ. The CDR3 spells CASSQGRGQGAYEQYF.

The genes are TRBV10-3 and TRBJ2-5; TCRdb lists TRBD1, though no DNA is available to test this call. This CDR3 contains 15 residues. Germline V lookup: CDR1 ENHRY, CDR2 SYGVKD. The CDR3 loop reads CAISERQGVQETQYF.

The chain combines TRBV5-1 with TRBJ1-2; TCRdb indicates TRBD1, and absent DNA this call remains unverified. CDR1 is SGHRS and CDR2 is YFSETQ in the germline V gene. The CDR3 length is 16 residues. The CDR3 is CASSPRQGQGNYGYTF.